The TCR beta chain described here comes from a study of blood T cell repertoires in COVID-19. Overall study context: PBMCs, B-cell-depleted T cells, or T cells provided the cDNA or gDNA that made up the material.

The CDR3 consists of 12 residues. Germline CDR1 is SGHDN and CDR2 is FVKESK. The germline V and J ends were trimmed by 5 bases and 9 bases, with 11 bases remaining between them. Per the study methods: By means of reference gene primer amplification, nucleated cell counts were estimated. This table comes from immunoSEQ multiplex PCR, and its TCRdb copy is limited to in-frame clones, with some not included. V, J and clone size derive from that table, while D and trimming were established from the DNA sequence. The data contain about 180,000 clones, about three quarters of them seen just once; the ten biggest clones take up 12%. Only a few counts were recorded for this clone. Seattle's cohort entered during active infection and was followed longitudinally.

Material: peripheral blood. The clonotype comes from a woman at least 80 years old with COVID-19, enrolled during active disease. The gene calls are TRBV14 and TRBJ2-1; D is possibly TRBD1 (5 bases). This chain's CDR3 is CASSRGWSEQFF. CDR3 DNA sequence: TGTGCCAGCAGCAGGGGCTGGAGTGAGCAGTTCTTC.